These T cell receptor beta chains were read from a single sample in a study of Graves' ophthalmopathy and Graves' hyperthyroidism. TCRdb passed the multiplex PCR reads through MiXCR, listing each CDR3 protein once. The data contain some 390,000 distinct CDR3 sequences, about a sixth of them singletons. Sequencing used peripheral blood. The receptor source for this set is a woman aged 18-35 years with Graves' ophthalmopathy. The CDR3 runs from the conserved cysteine through the conserved F or W. A D gene is named only where the DNA matches it firmly. Clone size, where shown, is once, few, many, or a class for clones that have expanded.

size	V	D	J	CDR3	DNA
many	TRBV7-2	TRBD1	TRBJ2-7	CASSPGGMYEQYF	TGTGCCAGCAGCCCAGGGGGCATGTACGAGCAGTACTTC
many	TRBV28	.	TRBJ1-1	CASSYHPPGSTEAFF	TGTGCCAGCAGCTATCACCCCCCGGGGAGCACTGAAGCTTTCTTT
many	TRBV7-9	.	TRBJ1-1	CASTGNQNTEAFF	TGTGCCTCGACAGGAAACCAGAACACTGAAGCTTTCTTT
many	TRBV6-2/TRBV6-3	.	TRBJ2-7	CASSSLDPAIFGQYF	TGTGCCAGCAGCTCCCTGGACCCCGCCATTTTCGGGCAGTACTTC
.	TRBV6-1	.	TRBJ1-3	CASSAQGFGNTIYF	TGTGCCAGCAGTGCCCAGGGGTTCGGAAACACCATATATTTT
.	TRBV12-3/TRBV12-4	.	TRBJ2-5	CASSAPDSQETQYF	TGTGCCAGCAGCGCCCCGGACAGTCAAGAGACCCAGTACTTC
.	TRBV11-2	TRBD1	TRBJ2-7	CASSRNSLSGTGISYEQYF	TGTGCCAGCAGCCGAAACTCCTTATCGGGGACAGGCATCTCCTACGAGCAGTACTTC
.	TRBV6-2/TRBV6-3	.	TRBJ2-7	CASSDGTGANEQYF	TGTGCCAGCAGTGACGGGACTGGGGCTAACGAGCAGTACTTC
.	TRBV7-3	.	TRBJ1-4	CASSFGVFF	TGTGCCAGCAGCTTCGGGGTGTTTTTT
many	TRBV6-2/TRBV6-3	.	TRBJ1-6	CASRQIDFLNSPLHF	TGTGCCAGCAGACAAATAGACTTCCTGAATTCACCCCTCCACTTT
many	TRBV7-2	.	TRBJ2-5	CASSLGLALVQETQYF	TGTGCCAGCAGCTTAGGGCTAGCGCTAGTCCAAGAGACCCAGTACTTC
many	TRBV7-2	.	TRBJ1-3	CASSSPPGYVDGNTIYF	TGTGCCAGCAGCTCCCCCCCGGGGTACGTTGACGGAAACACCATATATTTT
many	TRBV19	TRBD1	TRBJ2-7	CASSIGTGPSYEQYF	TGTGCCAGTAGTATTGGGACAGGCCCCTCCTACGAGCAGTACTTC
many	TRBV7-2	.	TRBJ1-5	CASSLGGYQPQHF	TGTGCCAGCAGCTTAGGGGGTTATCAGCCCCAGCATTTT
.	TRBV6-2/TRBV6-3	.	TRBJ1-2	CASSYLSGTEDYTF	TGTGCCAGCAGTTACCTTTCCGGGACGGAGGACTACACCTTC
.	TRBV20-1	TRBD2	TRBJ2-7	CSARVAREGPYYEQYF	TGCAGTGCTAGAGTCGCGCGGGAGGGCCCCTACTACGAGCAGTACTTC
many	TRBV12-3/TRBV12-4	TRBD1	TRBJ1-1	CASSQRQGNKAFF	TGTGCCAGCAGCCAAAGACAGGGGAACAAGGCTTTCTTT
.	TRBV10-3	TRBD1	TRBJ1-2	CAIRDRENYGYTF	TGTGCCATCAGGGACAGGGAAAACTATGGCTACACCTTC
many	TRBV4-1	.	TRBJ1-1	CASSQSLGTRGTEAFF	TGCGCCAGCAGCCAAAGCCTGGGTACGAGGGGCACTGAAGCTTTCTTT
many	TRBV12-3/TRBV12-4	.	TRBJ2-3	CASSFLASSTDTQYF	TGTGCCAGCAGTTTCTTAGCGTCAAGCACAGATACGCAGTATTTT
many	TRBV29-1	.	TRBJ2-7	CSVAGDFYEQYF	TGCAGCGTTGCCGGTGACTTCTACGAGCAGTACTTC
many	TRBV6-5	.	TRBJ1-1	CASRPGNVGTEAFF	TGTGCCAGCAGGCCCGGGAACGTTGGCACTGAAGCTTTCTTT
.	TRBV28	TRBD2	TRBJ2-7	CASTVSSGSYGEQYF	TGTGCCAGCACCGTTTCCAGCGGGAGTTATGGCGAGCAGTACTTC
.	TRBV27	.	TRBJ1-2	CASSLGRRGGDGYTF	TGTGCCAGCAGTTTAGGCCGTCGGGGAGGCGATGGCTACACCTTC
many	TRBV11-2	.	TRBJ1-1	CASSLPTAVLTEAFF	TGTGCCAGCAGCCTCCCGACAGCAGTACTAACAGAAGCTTTCTTT
many	TRBV19	TRBD1	TRBJ1-5	CASSIRGTGGLGQPQHF	TGTGCCAGTAGTATTAGAGGGACAGGGGGATTGGGGCAGCCCCAGCATTTT
many	TRBV28	.	TRBJ1-6	CASRRGLWSPLHF	TGTGCCAGCAGGAGGGGCCTCTGGTCACCCCTCCACTTT
many	TRBV19	TRBD2	TRBJ2-2	CASKGLAGRGELFF	TGTGCCTCCAAAGGGCTAGCGGGAAGAGGGGAGCTGTTTTTT
many	TRBV4-3	.	TRBJ2-2	CASSPVFTRTGELFF	TGCGCCAGCAGCCCCGTCTTTACACGGACCGGGGAGCTGTTTTTT
many	TRBV5-1	TRBD1	TRBJ2-7	CASRGTGGVYEQYF	TGCGCCTCCCGGGGGACAGGGGGGGTCTACGAGCAGTACTTC
many	TRBV28	.	TRBJ2-7	CASRKRAGRGSDEQYF	TGTGCCAGCAGGAAAAGAGCCGGGAGAGGTAGTGACGAGCAGTACTTC
many	TRBV6-1	.	TRBJ1-2	CASMRGESYTF	TGTGCCAGCATGAGGGGGGAAAGCTACACCTTC
many	TRBV28	.	TRBJ2-3	CASSFGQTTDTQYF	TGTGCCAGCAGTTTCGGGCAAACCACAGATACGCAGTATTTT
.	TRBV4-2	.	TRBJ1-1	CASSWDGQNTEAFF	TGTGCCAGCAGCTGGGACGGTCAGAACACTGAAGCTTTCTTT
many	TRBV7-2	TRBD1	TRBJ1-5	CASSTQGAQPQHF	TGTGCCAGCAGCACACAGGGGGCTCAGCCCCAGCATTTT
few	TRBV12-3/TRBV12-4	TRBD2	TRBJ2-5	CASSLLSGGGETQYF	TGTGCCAGCAGTTTGCTTAGCGGGGGGGGAGAGACCCAGTACTTC
.	TRBV20-1	.	TRBJ1-5	CSARQLVNQPQHF	TGCAGTGCTAGACAGCTCGTCAATCAGCCCCAGCATTTT
many	TRBV5-1	TRBD1	TRBJ2-7	CASSPDRFLREQYF	TGCGCCAGCAGCCCGGACAGGTTTCTGAGGGAGCAGTACTTC
many	TRBV20-1	.	TRBJ1-3	CSARGTDGNTIYF	TGCAGTGCTAGAGGGACTGATGGAAACACCATATATTTT
many	TRBV4-1	.	TRBJ1-1	CASSQERRARGTEAFF	TGCGCCAGCAGCCAAGAAAGACGGGCACGAGGCACTGAAGCTTTCTTT
many	TRBV20-1	TRBD2	TRBJ2-7	CSASSGGSYEQYF	TGCAGTGCTAGTAGCGGGGGCTCCTACGAGCAGTACTTC
many	TRBV28	.	TRBJ2-5	CASSLRTGVETQYF	TGTGCCAGCTCCCTGCGGACGGGGGTAGAGACCCAGTACTTC
.	TRBV7-8	.	TRBJ1-5	CASSRLLASNQPQHF	TGTGCCAGCAGCCGTTTGCTCGCGAGCAATCAGCCCCAGCATTTT
many	TRBV6-4	.	TRBJ2-7	CASSAEASYEQYF	TGTGCCAGCAGTGCGGAGGCCTCCTACGAGCAGTACTTC
many	TRBV6-5	TRBD1	TRBJ2-7	CASSYPESGQGVSYEQYF	TGTGCCAGCAGTTACCCTGAATCGGGACAGGGAGTGTCCTACGAGCAGTACTTC
few	TRBV12-3/TRBV12-4	TRBD1	TRBJ2-2	CASTTGVDHTGELFF	TGTGCCAGCACCACAGGGGTGGATCATACCGGGGAGCTGTTTTTT
many	TRBV6-5	.	TRBJ1-2	CASSPLGGGYGYTF	TGTGCCAGCAGTCCTTTGGGGGGCGGCTATGGCTACACCTTC
many	TRBV6-5	.	TRBJ2-7	CASSHQGNEQYF	TGTGCCAGCAGCCACCAAGGTAACGAGCAGTACTTC
.	TRBV4-3	.	TRBJ1-1	CASSQDPGGRYTEAFF	TGCGCTAGCAGCCAAGATCCAGGCGGCAGATACACTGAAGCTTTCTTT
many	TRBV28	.	TRBJ2-7	CASSLVEGLSYDQYF	TGTGCCAGCAGTCTAGTAGAAGGACTCTCCTACGATCAGTACTTC
once	TRBV6-5	.	TRBJ1-6	CASSYSGTNSPLHF	TGTGCCAGCAGTTACTCCGGGACCAATTCACCCCTCCACTTT
few	TRBV18	.	TRBJ2-4	CASSPSEVAKNIQYF	TGTGCCAGCTCACCTTCGGAGGTAGCCAAAAACATTCAGTACTTC
many	TRBV27	.	TRBJ2-7	CASSLSLSGSSYEQYF	TGTGCCAGCAGTTTATCCCTTTCAGGGAGCTCCTACGAGCAGTACTTC
.	TRBV19	TRBD1	TRBJ1-1	CASTKRGQTGEAFF	TGTGCCAGTACCAAGAGGGGACAGACCGGTGAAGCTTTCTTT